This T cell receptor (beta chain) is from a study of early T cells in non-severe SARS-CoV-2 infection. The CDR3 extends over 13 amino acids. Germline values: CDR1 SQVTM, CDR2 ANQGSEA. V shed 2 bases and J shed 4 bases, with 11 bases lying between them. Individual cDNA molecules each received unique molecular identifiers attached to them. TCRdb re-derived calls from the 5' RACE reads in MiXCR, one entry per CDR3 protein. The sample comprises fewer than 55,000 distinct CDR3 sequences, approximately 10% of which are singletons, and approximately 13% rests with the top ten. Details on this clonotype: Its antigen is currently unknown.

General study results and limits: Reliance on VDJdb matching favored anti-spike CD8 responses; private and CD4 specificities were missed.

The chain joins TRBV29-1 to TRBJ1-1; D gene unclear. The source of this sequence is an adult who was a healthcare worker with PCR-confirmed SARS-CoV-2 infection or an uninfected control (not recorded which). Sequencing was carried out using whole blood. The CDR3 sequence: CSVEPVGSTEAFF. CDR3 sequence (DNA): TGCAGCGTTGAACCGGTAGGTTCCACTGAAGCTTTCTTT.